The next 15 T cell receptor beta chains were all read from a single sample in a study of shared clonotypes between healthy human individuals. Measured with immunoSEQ multiplex PCR; TCRdb has only the in-frame clones, and not every one. The top ten clones hold less than 2% of a sample with around 1,900,000 clones, roughly 93% of them seen once. Positive CCR7 selection of CD45RO-negative cells yielded the naive CD8 cells, and terminally differentiated effector memory CD45RA+ cells were excluded. Sequenced: naive CD8+ T cells from PBMCs. Receptors were obtained from a man in his late teens or twenties in good health. Some clones in this sample may be carry-over from other donors' samples.

As concerns this clone: Other DNA variants within this sample encode the same CDR3. V gene TRBV5-4 combines with J gene TRBJ2-7, with 11 nucleotides matching TRBD1. V was clipped by 3 bases and J by 2 bases; unmatched bases: 1. Germline-derived CDR1 and CDR2 are SGHNT and YYREEE (reference sequence). This CDR3 spans 14 amino acids. The CDR3 nucleotides are TGTGCCAGCAGCTGGGACAGGGGGGCCTACGAGCAGTACTTC. Its translation: CASSWDRGAYEQYF.

Comment on this clone: The same CDR3 also results from other DNA sequences found in this sample. The gene calls are TRBV28 and TRBJ2-1, with 10 positions matching TRBD2. Trimming took 5 bases from V and 4 from J; bases not matched to a gene: 5. This CDR3 contains 15 residues. The germline V gene encodes CDR1 MDHEN and CDR2 SYDVKM. The CDR3 DNA follows: TGTGCCAGCAGTCCCGGACTAGCGGATTACAATGAGCAGTTCTTC. Residues: CASSPGLADYNEQFF.

This sequence joins TRBV27 and TRBJ2-7; TRBD2 might be the D (5 bases). The CDR3 is made up of 15 amino acids. V was shortened by 6 bases and J by 2 bases, with 17 bases between the two germline ends. Germline V gene lookup returns CDR1 MNHEY and CDR2 SMNVEV (reference sequence). CDR3 in DNA: TGTGCCAGCAGGCCTCCAGGCGGGTTAGCCTACGAGCAGTACTTC. This gives the protein CASRPPGGLAYEQYF.

The chain links TRBV7-8 to TRBJ1-1; 7 positions match TRBD1. Germline CDR1 is SGHVS and CDR2 is FQNEAQ. The CDR3 spans 16 residues. V lost 3 bases and J lost 2; bases outside the gene matches: 9. CDR3: CASSFALGDSNTEAFF. CDR3 in DNA: TGTGCCAGCAGCTTCGCTCTCGGGGACAGCAACACTGAAGCTTTCTTT.

J is TRBJ2-1 and V is TRBV11-2; possibly TRBD1 for D (6 bases). The V gene lost 5 bases and the J gene lost 7 bases, with 18 bases spanning the gap. CDR3 length: 15 amino acids. Germline loops: CDR1 SGHAT, CDR2 FQNNGV. The CDR3 bases are TGTGCCAGCAGCCTACAGGGCTTACCCGGGAATGAGCAGTTCTTC. Translated, it gives CASSLQGLPGNEQFF. Combining the CDR3 with reference TRBV11-2 and TRBJ2-1 gives the whole variable domain EAGVAQSPRYKIIEKRQSVAFWCNPISGHATLYWYQQILGQGPKLLIQFQNNGVVDDSQLPKDRFSAERLKGVDSTLKIQPAKLEDSAVYLCASSLQGLPGNEQFFGPGTRLTVL.

The CDR3 loop reads CASSQRVSGSRETQYF. In nucleotides, the CDR3 is TGCGCCAGCAGCCAACGAGTTAGCGGGAGTCGAGAGACCCAGTACTTC. The rearrangement joins TRBV4-1 to TRBJ2-5, with TRBD2 matching over 9 bases. Germline CDR1 and CDR2: MGHRA and YSYEKL. V shed 2 bases, J shed 4 bases, and the junction held 8 bases outside the gene matches. The CDR3 has 16 residues.

Written as DNA, the CDR3 is TGTGCCAGCAGTTACCTAGCGGGAGAGGGGTATACGCAGTATTTT. It translates to CASSYLAGEGYTQYF. The chain carries TRBV6-5 and TRBJ2-3; 10 bases align to TRBD2. Trimming cost V 2 bases and J 7 bases; bases outside gene matches: 6. Germline V lookup: CDR1 MNHEY, CDR2 SVGAGI. CDR3 length equals 15 residues.

V usage is TRBV27 and J usage is TRBJ1-2; 7 nucleotides match TRBD1. The J segment lost 4 bases and the V segment lost 6 bases, leaving 5 bases of the junction unmatched. The length of the CDR3 is 13 residues. The germline CDR1 and CDR2 sequences are MNHEY and SMNVEV (reference sequence). The CDR3 sequence is CASRFHRGYGYTF. CDR3 sequence (DNA): TGTGCCAGCAGATTTCACAGGGGCTATGGCTACACCTTC.

The chain employs TRBV11-2 and TRBJ2-7; D might be TRBD1 (5 bases). Germline loops: CDR1 SGHAT, CDR2 FQNNGV. This CDR3 is 16 amino acids long. V was pared by 4 bases and J by 6 bases, with 22 bases between. The CDR3, as DNA: TGTGCCAGCAGCTCGACCCAGGGCAGGGATAGGAGCGAGCAGTACTTC. Translated, it gives CASSSTQGRDRSEQYF. Complete variable domain (other parts from reference TRBV11-2 and TRBJ2-7): EAGVAQSPRYKIIEKRQSVAFWCNPISGHATLYWYQQILGQGPKLLIQFQNNGVVDDSQLPKDRFSAERLKGVDSTLKIQPAKLEDSAVYLCASSSTQGRDRSEQYFGPGTRLTVT.

A single count supports this clone. The chain links TRBV2 to TRBJ2-1; TRBD2 matches at 7 bases. The CDR3 is made up of 15 amino acids. CDR1 SNHLY and CDR2 FYNNEI come from the germline V gene. V lost 6 bases, J lost 0 bases, and 5 bases stayed unmatched. The CDR3 spells CASSPTSDSYNEQFF. DNA of the CDR3: TGTGCCAGCAGCCCCACTAGCGACTCCTACAATGAGCAGTTCTTC.

The chain employs TRBV27 and TRBJ1-2, with 7 nucleotides matching TRBD1. CDR3 length equals 13 residues. In germline, CDR1 is MNHEY, CDR2 SMNVEV (reference sequence). Unmatched junction bases numbered 5, after V lost 6 bases and J lost 4 bases. CDR3 sequence reads: CASSLGQRYGYTF. CDR3 DNA: TGTGCCAGCAGCCTGGGACAGCGCTATGGCTACACCTTC.

V is TRBV5-8 and J is TRBJ2-5; D unresolved. The V gene's germline CDR1 is SGHTS and CDR2 YDEGEE. V lost 1 base, J lost 0 bases, and 16 bases lay in between. CDR3 length equals 17 residues. Here the CDR3 DNA reads TGTGCCAGCAGCTTGAACGGTTTGGCAGCACACCAAGAGACCCAGTACTTC. Translated, it gives CASSLNGLAAHQETQYF. Full variable domain (missing parts from reference TRBV5-8 and TRBJ2-5): EAGVTQSPTHLIKTRGQQATLRCSPISGHTSVYWYQQALGLGLQFLLWYDEGEERNRGNFPPRFSGRQFPNYSSELNVNALELEDSALYLCASSLNGLAAHQETQYFGPGTRLLVL.

Turning to this clone: Within the sample, other DNA sequences also encode this same CDR3. V usage is TRBV27 and J usage is TRBJ2-7, with TRBD1 matching over 9 bases. The CDR3 runs to 13 residues. Trimming at V came to 5 bases and at J to 3 bases, leaving 2 bases not matched to a gene. Germline V gives CDR1 MNHEY, CDR2 SMNVEV (reference sequence). The CDR3 spells CASSLTGGYEQYF. In DNA form, the CDR3 reads TGTGCCAGCAGTCTGACAGGGGGCTACGAGCAGTACTTC.

This chain uses TRBV20-1 with TRBJ2-1; D gene unclear. This CDR3 region has 11 residues. Per the germline V gene, CDR1 is DFQATT and CDR2 is SNEGSKA (reference sequence). CDR3 region: CSGPPDDEQFF. CDR3 in DNA: TGCAGCGGACCACCGGACGATGAGCAGTTCTTC.

This clone was counted once. The genes are TRBV9 and TRBJ2-7; 7 bases are a match to TRBD1. The CDR3 loop spans 14 amino acids. Losses at the gene ends were 3 bases for V and 2 bases for J; bases not matched to a gene: 5. CDR1 and CDR2 (germline): SGDLS, YYNGEE. CDR3 region: CASSDGTDTYEQYF. In DNA, the CDR3 is TGTGCCAGCAGCGACGGGACAGATACCTACGAGCAGTACTTC.